The entry below describes one T cell receptor (beta chain). No antigen is known for it. A multiplex PCR was run with 60 Vbeta primers and 13 Jbeta primers. The repertoire was sequenced with immunoSEQ multiplex PCR; TCRdb's copy has only in-frame clones and lacks some. The sample lists 130,000 to 150,000 clones, around 82% occurring once. This sample was included in a study of cytomegalovirus exposure and HLA in healthy donors. Study-level points and caveats: HLA restriction was apparent for most CMV-associated TCR beta chains in a later analysis.

With 1 base removed from V and 6 bases from J, the gap between germline ends came to 6 bases. Germline V gene lookup returns CDR1 LNHDA and CDR2 SQIVND (reference sequence). The CDR3 sequence is 13 residues long. Sequencing was performed on PBMCs. The sequence was collected from a woman aged 18-35 years in good health and CMV-seropositive. The V and J genes are TRBV19 and TRBJ2-2; D uncertain. The CDR3 reads CASSIAGAGELFF. CDR3 sequence (DNA): TGTGCCAGTAGTATAGCCGGAGCCGGGGAGCTGTTTTTT.